The 4 T cell receptor beta chains reported below all come from one sample, sequenced in a study of identifying expanded T cells in peripheral blood. TCRdb keeps only in-frame clones here, not all; method: immunoSEQ multiplex PCR. The top ten hold less than 15% of the sample, which has approximately 97,000 clones, approximately 88% seen once. What was sequenced was blood. All receptors come from a person aged 18-69 years in good health.

CDR3 in DNA: TGTGCCAGCAGTGGGACAGGGTTGACCGGGGAGCTGTTTTTT. This codes for CASSGTGLTGELFF. The rearrangement joins TRBV9 to TRBJ2-2, with 9 nucleotides matching TRBD1. Germline V CDR1 and CDR2: SGDLS, YYNGEE. The CDR3 is made up of 14 amino acids. V trimming: 5 bases; J trimming: 5 bases; junction bases outside the gene matches: 4.

This clone turned up a few times. CDR3 sequence: CASRISNSPLHF. Here the CDR3 DNA reads TGTGCCAGCAGGATCTCGAATTCACCCCTCCACTTT. The chain is built from TRBV25-1 and TRBJ1-6; D ambiguous. Germline CDR1 is MGHDK and CDR2 is SYGVNS. Trimming took 6 bases from V and 7 from J, leaving 7 bases between them. This CDR3 comprises 12 residues.

Only a few counts were recorded for this clone. V gene TRBV11-2 combines with J gene TRBJ2-7; 8 nucleotides align to TRBD2. With V trimmed by 4 bases and J by 9 bases, 5 bases remained unmatched. The CDR3 totals 12 residues. Germline values: CDR1 SGHAT, CDR2 FQNNGV. DNA for the CDR3: TGTGCCAGCAGCTCGGGGGGGTATTGGCAGTACTTC. Its protein product is CASSSGGYWQYF.

This clone has only a few counts. The chain recombines TRBV2 with TRBJ2-3; D possibly matches TRBD1 or TRBD2 (5 bases each). Germline V CDR1 and CDR2: SNHLY, FYNNEI. The CDR3 is made up of 12 amino acids. Between the trimmed V and J ends, which lost 4 bases and 6 bases, there was a span of 8 bases. The DNA of the CDR3 is TGTGCCAGCAGTGTCCGGGGCGATACGCAGTATTTT. It specifies CASSVRGDTQYF.